The 10 T cell receptor beta chains listed next were all sequenced from one sample in a study of T cell responses to AZD1222 COVID-19 vaccine. Using immunoSEQ multiplex PCR, the repertoire was profiled, and TCRdb retains in-frame clones only, with some absent. The table has 57,000 or so clones, about 74% seen once; the top ten hold less than 4%. The sequenced sample was peripheral blood, obtained 28 days after the second AZD1222 dose. These receptors originate from an adult who received the AZD1222 COVID-19 vaccine.

This clone was seen a few times. The rearrangement links TRBV29-1 to TRBJ2-7; weak D call: TRBD2 (7 bases). Germline loops: CDR1 SQVTM, CDR2 ANQGSEA. V was pared by 8 bases and J by 6 bases, with 26 bases between. This CDR3 spans 15 amino acids. For the CDR3, the DNA is TGCAGCACCCGAGGGGGGGAAGGTGGATGGTTCGAGCAGTACTTC. Translated, it gives CSTRGGEGGWFEQYF.

This clone was counted between two and nine times. The chain uses TRBV3-1 (or the pseudogene TRBV3-2) and TRBJ2-5, with TRBD2 identical over 11 bases. The CDR3 extends over 15 amino acids. The V segment lost 2 bases and the J segment 5 bases; nucleotides outside the gene matches: 4. Germline assignment: CDR1 LGHDT and CDR2 YNNKEL (reference sequence). The CDR3 bases are TGTGCCAGCAGCCAACTAGCGGGGGGATGGGAGACCCAGTACTTC. It yields the protein CASSQLAGGWETQYF.

The chain is built from TRBV28 and TRBJ2-3, with D tentatively TRBD2 (6 bases). Germline CDR1 MDHEN, CDR2 SYDVKM. The CDR3 is 18 residues long. Trimming cost V 5 bases and J 2 bases, with 23 bases left between them. In DNA, the CDR3 is TGTGCCAGCAGTGGAGGTAGGGCGGGGCGGGCTTACACAGATACGCAGTATTTT. The encoded protein is CASSGGRAGRAYTDTQYF.

The chain links TRBV2 to TRBJ2-5; the match to TRBD2 covers 8 bases. The CDR3 contains 15 residues. Germline CDR1 is SNHLY and CDR2 is FYNNEI. V shed 3 bases and J 2 bases; nucleotides not matched to a gene: 5. Written as DNA, the CDR3 is TGTGCCAGCAGTGACGAGCGGGGGATTCAAGAGACCCAGTACTTC. Encoded protein: CASSDERGIQETQYF.

The chain links TRBV5-1 to TRBJ1-5, with 7 bases that match TRBD1. The junction had 6 bases not matched to a gene; V was cut back by 1 base and J by 2 bases. The CDR3 consists of 16 residues. Germline V gene sequence: CDR1 SGHRS, CDR2 YFSETQ. The DNA for the CDR3 is TGCGCCAGCAGCTTGACAGGGGACGGGGGCAATCAGCCCCAGCATTTT. Protein sequence: CASSLTGDGGNQPQHF.

The V gene is TRBV6-5, the J gene TRBJ1-5; D is undetermined. Trimming removed 0 bases at V and 4 bases at J, with 13 bases between. From germline, CDR1 is MNHEY and CDR2 SVGAGI. This CDR3 has 16 amino acids. CDR3 in DNA: TGTGCCAGCAGTTACTCCCGCCCGAGGACTAATCAGCCCCAGCATTTT. This gives the protein CASSYSRPRTNQPQHF.

This clone has just a few counts. The rearrangement joins TRBV6-5 to TRBJ2-5; D could derive from TRBD1 or TRBD2 (5 bases each). CDR3 size: 12 residues. Per germline, CDR1 MNHEY and CDR2 SVGAGI. With 6 bases removed from V and 0 bases from J, the gap between germline ends came to 5 bases. The CDR3 spells CASRGDQETQYF. CDR3 DNA sequence: TGTGCCAGCAGGGGGGACCAAGAGACCCAGTACTTC.

The J gene is TRBJ2-7, the V gene TRBV2, with 9 bases aligning to TRBD2. Per germline, CDR1 SNHLY and CDR2 FYNNEI. The CDR3 sequence is 14 residues long. V was pared by 4 bases and J by 6 bases, with 7 bases of the junction left unmatched. The CDR3 bases are TGTGCCAGCAGTGCCGGGCTAGCGGGGCCCGAGCAGTACTTC. Translation: CASSAGLAGPEQYF.

The chain is built from TRBV28 and TRBJ2-3, with D hard to call. CDR3 length: 15 amino acids. V lost 1 base, J lost 6 bases, and 14 bases lay in between. Germline loops: CDR1 MDHEN, CDR2 SYDVKM. This chain's CDR3 is CASSLSHSYGDTQYF. Here the CDR3 DNA reads TGTGCCAGCAGTTTATCGCACAGCTACGGGGATACGCAGTATTTT.

This clone has only a few counts. V is TRBV18 and J is TRBJ1-3; a possible D gene is TRBD1 (5 bases). The germline CDR1 and CDR2 sequences are KGHSH and LQKENI. The CDR3 covers 11 residues. V was trimmed by 4 bases and J by 8 bases, leaving 6 bases between them. CDR3 sequence (DNA): TGTGCCAGCTCACGGGGGGACACCATATATTTT. It is translated as CASSRGDTIYF.